The 16 T cell receptor beta chains in this list originate from one sample, sequenced in a study of technical replicates of blood from a handful of donors. Some clones are missing from TCRdb's copy, which holds only in-frame ones; the method was immunoSEQ multiplex PCR. Among over 80,000 clones listed, about 95% were seen once. Sequenced material: T cells isolated from PBMCs. These receptors all come from a human donor in good health.

J is TRBJ2-5 and V is TRBV10-3; maybe TRBD1 (5 bases). Trimming left V 3 bases short and J 1 base short, with 6 bases between. The CDR3 sequence is 13 residues long. Germline loops: CDR1 ENHRY, CDR2 SYGVKD. This CDR3 reads CAISEQVQETQYF. The CDR3, as DNA: TGTGCCATCAGTGAACAGGTCCAAGAGACCCAGTACTTC.

The chain recombines TRBV4-3 with TRBJ2-2, with TRBD2 as a possible D gene (6 bases). The CDR3 is made up of 13 amino acids. With 3 bases removed from V and 7 bases from J, the gap between germline ends came to 9 bases. The germline gives CDR1 LGHNA, CDR2 YSLEER. The CDR3 DNA sequence: TGCGCCAGCAGCCAGAACGGGGGCGGGGAGCTGTTTTTT. Translating it yields CASSQNGGGELFF.

V and J are TRBV9 and TRBJ2-7; no clear D. V lost 2 bases and J lost 2, with 5 bases in between. There are 12 residues in the CDR3. Looked up from germline, CDR1 is SGDLS and CDR2 is YYNGEE. The CDR3 region has the DNA TGTGCCAGCAGCGTTAGTGCCTACGAGCAGTACTTC. Amino acid sequence: CASSVSAYEQYF.

The CDR3 reads CASSLGVKGVDGYTF. The CDR3 DNA follows: TGTGCCAGCAGCTTAGGGGTTAAAGGGGTGGATGGCTACACCTTC. The genes are TRBV7-8 and TRBJ1-2, with D possibly TRBD1 on 5 matching bases. The CDR3 covers 15 residues. Trimming cost V 1 base and J 6 bases, with 15 bases left between them. Germline CDR1 SGHVS, CDR2 FQNEAQ.

This clone was counted a single time. This chain connects TRBV27 to TRBJ2-7; TRBD2 aligns across 14 bases. Germline loops: CDR1 MNHEY, CDR2 SMNVEV (reference sequence). The CDR3 contains 19 residues. Trimming at V came to 5 bases and at J to 2 bases, leaving 14 bases not matched to a gene. CDR3 protein: CASSGPGLAGDVFPYEQYF. Here the CDR3 DNA reads TGTGCCAGCAGTGGACCGGGACTAGCGGGAGATGTATTCCCCTACGAGCAGTACTTC.

This chain links TRBV30 with TRBJ2-1, with D possibly TRBD1 on 6 matching bases. This CDR3 region has 14 residues. Trimming pared 0 bases from V and 4 bases from J, leaving 10 bases between. The germline V gene has CDR1 GTSNPN and CDR2 SVGIG (reference sequence). CDR3 loop: CAWSVPQGYNEQFF. The DNA of the CDR3 is TGTGCCTGGAGTGTACCCCAGGGGTACAATGAGCAGTTCTTC.

The V call is TRBV5-1, the J call TRBJ2-5; no firm D call. The CDR3 covers 13 residues. Germline values: CDR1 SGHRS, CDR2 YFSETQ. V lost 0 bases and J lost 5, with 8 bases in between. The CDR3: CASSLDHQETQYF. For the CDR3, the DNA is TGCGCCAGCAGCTTGGACCATCAGGAGACCCAGTACTTC.

The chain combines TRBV30 with TRBJ1-1, with D maybe TRBD1 (5 bases). V gave up 1 base and J gave up 5 bases, with 8 bases separating them. CDR1 and CDR2 (germline): GTSNPN, SVGIG (reference sequence). CDR3 size: 12 residues. DNA of the CDR3: TGTGCCTGGAGTGCCCGGGGGACTGAAGCTTTCTTT. This gives the protein CAWSARGTEAFF.

The V gene is TRBV30, the J gene TRBJ1-2; 7 bases line up with TRBD1. Trimming removed 0 bases from V and 7 bases from J; junction bases left unmatched: 5. Germline V gives CDR1 GTSNPN, CDR2 SVGIG (reference sequence). The CDR3 is made up of 13 amino acids. The CDR3 DNA reads as TGTGCCTGGAGTGTTATGGGGGACAGTGGCTACACCTTC. It specifies CAWSVMGDSGYTF.

The gene calls are TRBV28 and TRBJ1-5; 8 bases are a match to TRBD1. Germline trimming cut 3 bases from V and 4 bases from J; bases unmatched to any gene: 5. The germline gives CDR1 MDHEN, CDR2 SYDVKM. The CDR3 is 15 residues long. CDR3 DNA: TGTGCCAGCAGTTTGCCGGACAGGGAAAATCAGCCCCAGCATTTT. It encodes CASSLPDRENQPQHF.

In its sample, this clone was seen once. The rearrangement links TRBV9 to TRBJ2-1, with 15 bases identical to TRBD2. The trim removed 7 bases at V and 6 bases at J, leaving 8 bases unmatched. The CDR3 runs to 16 residues. The germline gives CDR1 SGDLS, CDR2 YYNGEE. The CDR3 DNA follows: TGTGCCAGCGCTCCGGGACTAGCGGGAGGAAGCAATGAGCAGTTCTTC. This translates into CASAPGLAGGSNEQFF.

The chain recombines TRBV5-1 with TRBJ2-3; 10 bases line up with TRBD2. Germline V gene sequence: CDR1 SGHRS, CDR2 YFSETQ. The ends lost 0 bases at V and 2 bases at J; junction bases unmatched: 12. The CDR3 loop spans 19 amino acids. CDR3 coding DNA: TGCGCCAGCAGCTTGGCCCAAAAGCGACTAGCGGGCCCCACAGATACGCAGTATTTT. This encodes CASSLAQKRLAGPTDTQYF.

The rearrangement links TRBV7-9 to TRBJ2-7; 9 bases fit TRBD1. Trimming cost V 5 bases and J 0 bases; bases outside gene matches: 8. This CDR3 comprises 16 residues. Germline V lookup: CDR1 SEHNR, CDR2 FQNEAQ (reference sequence). The CDR3 is CASSRSPGQGSYEQYF. The CDR3 DNA is TGTGCCAGCAGCCGTTCCCCGGGACAGGGCTCCTACGAGCAGTACTTC.

The chain has TRBV15 and TRBJ2-5; 8 nucleotides agree with TRBD1. Germline V gene sequence: CDR1 LNHNV, CDR2 YYDKDF (reference sequence). The CDR3 covers 15 residues. The V and J ends lost 2 bases and 1 base, in that order; junction bases with no gene match: 3. For the CDR3, the DNA is TGTGCCACCAGCAGAAGGACAGGGACCCAAGAGACCCAGTACTTC. As protein: CATSRRTGTQETQYF.

This clone was seen just once. The rearrangement joins TRBV10-3 to TRBJ2-1; 7 bases are a match to TRBD2. The ends lost 9 bases at V and 10 bases at J; junction bases unmatched: 15. Germline values: CDR1 ENHRY, CDR2 SYGVKD. The CDR3 is 14 residues long. The CDR3 nucleotides are TGTGCCATTTCTGGGGTATCCGGGGAGGGCGAGCAGTTCTTC. Translated: CAISGVSGEGEQFF.

V usage is TRBV7-9 and J usage is TRBJ2-3; 12 bases are a match to TRBD2. The CDR3 has 14 residues. Germline CDR1 and CDR2: SEHNR and FQNEAQ (reference sequence). After removal of 8 bases from V and 5 bases from J, the junction contained 5 bases not matched to a gene. The CDR3 sequence is CASGLAGSRDTQYF. The CDR3 region has the DNA TGTGCCAGCGGACTAGCGGGAAGTAGAGATACGCAGTATTTT.